These 8 T cell receptor beta chains came from one sample sequenced in a study of blood T cell repertoires in COVID-19. Sequenced by immunoSEQ multiplex PCR; TCRdb stores in-frame clones only, minus some. This sample has some 150,000 clones, with approximately 80% found just once. The material sequenced was peripheral blood. These receptors were collected from a woman aged 80 or over in a cohort sampled during active or convalescent COVID-19.

The rearrangement links TRBV18 to TRBJ1-1; no definite D call. The CDR3 totals 16 residues. Germline lookup yields CDR1 KGHSH and CDR2 LQKENI. V lost 2 bases and J 0 bases, leaving 13 bases between the germline ends. CDR3 loop: CASSPDIPGLNTEAFF. The CDR3 bases are TGTGCCAGCTCACCAGACATTCCTGGGTTGAACACTGAAGCTTTCTTT.

The V and J genes are TRBV18 and TRBJ2-5; D might be TRBD1 (7 bases). This CDR3 contains 15 residues. The germline CDR1 and CDR2 sequences are KGHSH and LQKENI. Trimming pared 3 bases from V and 3 bases from J, leaving 14 bases between. The CDR3 loop reads CASSPVQGGKETQYF. The DNA for the CDR3 is TGTGCCAGCTCACCGGTGCAGGGGGGTAAAGAGACCCAGTACTTC.

This chain joins TRBV9 and TRBJ2-2; 7 bases map to TRBD1. In germline, CDR1 is SGDLS, CDR2 YYNGEE. The CDR3 consists of 15 residues. With V trimmed by 0 bases and J by 4 bases, 3 bases remained unmatched. The CDR3 region has the DNA TGTGCCAGCAGCGTAGAGGGGGCGCTCACCGGGGAGCTGTTTTTT. Translation gives CASSVEGALTGELFF.

The gene calls are TRBV30 and TRBJ1-5; D remains unclear. Germline values: CDR1 GTSNPN, CDR2 SVGIG (reference sequence). The CDR3 totals 13 residues. Between the trimmed V and J ends, which lost 0 bases and 6 bases, there was a span of 9 bases. CDR3 bases: TGTGCCTGGAGTGTATCCCCCGGTCAGCCCCAGCATTTT. This gives the protein CAWSVSPGQPQHF.

The rearrangement links TRBV4-2 to TRBJ1-1; D ambiguous. The V gene lost 6 bases and the J gene lost 1 base, with 9 bases spanning the gap. The CDR3 consists of 13 residues. Germline-derived CDR1 and CDR2 are LGHNA and YNFKEQ. The DNA for the CDR3 is TGTGCCAGCAGACTAAAGAGGAACACTGAAGCTTTCTTT. Its translation: CASRLKRNTEAFF.

The chain carries TRBV6-5 and TRBJ1-1, with 11 bases identical to TRBD1. The germline V gene encodes CDR1 MNHEY and CDR2 SVGAGI. The CDR3 covers 13 residues. The V and J ends lost 6 bases and 5 bases, in that order; junction bases with no gene match: 2. The chain's CDR3 is CASRGQGVTEAFF. CDR3 coding DNA: TGTGCCAGCAGGGGACAGGGGGTTACTGAAGCTTTCTTT.

The chain combines TRBV29-1 with TRBJ1-1; 10 bases map to TRBD1. This CDR3 region has 15 residues. Trimming removed 3 bases from V and 5 bases from J; junction bases left unmatched: 9. Germline values: CDR1 SQVTM, CDR2 ANQGSEA. CDR3 sequence: CSVELTGGPETEAFF. DNA for the CDR3: TGCAGCGTTGAGTTGACAGGGGGCCCAGAAACTGAAGCTTTCTTT.

This chain links TRBV19 with TRBJ1-2; TRBD1 is a possible D gene (5 bases). Germline values: CDR1 LNHDA, CDR2 SQIVND (reference sequence). V gave up 9 bases and J gave up 3 bases, with 17 bases separating them. The CDR3 runs 14 residues. Written as DNA, the CDR3 is TGTGCCAGCACGGGAAGGGGAGGAGACTATGGCTACACCTTC. Amino acids: CASTGRGGDYGYTF.